A selection of T cell receptor beta chains follows, all from one sample in a study of control samples from healthy donors and cancer patients. Profiling relied on immunoSEQ multiplex PCR, and the TCRdb table lists in-frame clones only, not all of them. The sample consists of tens of thousands of clones, 82% of them appearing once. The sample comprised PBMCs. The receptors come from a man between 60 and 70 years old with colorectal cancer. CDR3s leave out the opening cysteine and the closing phenylalanine or tryptophan. Each record gives: clone size, J gene, V gene, CDR3 protein. Clone size is stated in some rows and not others, as once, few, many or a class when expanded.

clone size: -; J gene: TRBJ1-2; V gene: TRBV6-5; CDR3 protein: ASSYSKGGKGGYT
clone size: -; J gene: TRBJ1-1; V gene: TRBV9; CDR3 protein: ASSHTWGRTEAF
clone size: -; J gene: TRBJ1-2; V gene: TRBV6-1; CDR3 protein: ASSEGHPKNYGYT
clone size: -; J gene: TRBJ2-4; V gene: TRBV29-1; CDR3 protein: SVRQGNIQY
clone size: -; J gene: TRBJ2-2; V gene: TRBV7-8; CDR3 protein: ASSPVGRVLNTGELF
clone size: -; J gene: TRBJ1-1; V gene: TRBV28; CDR3 protein: ASSLVPPVAF
clone size: -; J gene: TRBJ2-1; V gene: TRBV5-1; CDR3 protein: ASSLATSGASYNEQF
clone size: medium-sized; J gene: TRBJ2-2; V gene: TRBV9; CDR3 protein: ASSGRDRGPTGELF
clone size: -; J gene: TRBJ1-6; V gene: TRBV27; CDR3 protein: ASSLWGSGANDSPLH
clone size: few; J gene: TRBJ1-2; V gene: TRBV20-1; CDR3 protein: SASGNEINYGYT
clone size: once; J gene: TRBJ2-5; V gene: TRBV12-3/TRBV12-4; CDR3 protein: ASSLRGGQY